Below are 20 T cell receptor beta chains sequenced from a single sample in a study of cytomegalovirus exposure and HLA in healthy donors. PCR was performed using 60 Vbeta and 13 Jbeta primers. Clones were sequenced by immunoSEQ multiplex PCR, and TCRdb holds only the in-frame ones, with some missing. The table has about 150,000 clones, roughly 66% seen once. The sequencing input was PBMCs. The receptor source for this set is a woman aged 55-70 years in good health and CMV-seronegative.

The chain uses TRBV5-1 and TRBJ1-1, with D perhaps TRBD1 (5 bases). CDR1 is SGHRS and CDR2 is YFSETQ in the germline V gene. The ends were cut back, 4 bases at V and 0 bases at J, with 13 bases in the middle. This CDR3 has 15 residues. The CDR3 DNA sequence: TGCGCCAGCAGCCGGATGGGGGGTTTGAACACTGAAGCTTTCTTT. It specifies CASSRMGGLNTEAFF.

The chain is built from TRBV5-4 and TRBJ2-2; D perhaps matches TRBD2 (5 bases). This CDR3 comprises 14 residues. V lost 0 bases and J lost 6, with 9 bases in between. CDR1 is SGHNT, CDR2 YYREEE, per germline (reference sequence). CDR3 amino acids: CASSLELAAGELFF. The CDR3 DNA follows: TGTGCCAGCAGCTTGGAGCTAGCTGCCGGGGAGCTGTTTTTT.

The chain carries TRBV12-5 and TRBJ2-1, with TRBD2 as a possible D gene (6 bases). Trimming removed 7 bases at V and 7 bases at J, with 14 bases between. The V gene's germline CDR1 is LGHNT and CDR2 FRNRAP. CDR3 length: 13 amino acids. As DNA, the CDR3 is TGTGCTAGTGCCCCCTCAGGAGGGAATGAGCAGTTCTTC. Translating gives CASAPSGGNEQFF.

This chain joins TRBV10-1 and TRBJ1-4; D is ambiguous. The CDR3 has 17 residues. Germline V gene lookup returns CDR1 WNHNN and CDR2 SYGVQD (reference sequence). The ends were cut back, 2 bases at V and 8 bases at J, with 21 bases in the middle. The CDR3 DNA follows: TGCGCCAGCAGTGAGCTCTCGTGGCCAGGCCCGGGGGAAAAACTGTTTTTT. It is translated as CASSELSWPGPGEKLFF.

The chain recombines TRBV5-4 with TRBJ1-6; D is uncertain. The CDR3 covers 14 residues. The V and J ends lost 0 bases and 7 bases respectively, with 8 bases between them. Per germline, CDR1 SGHNT and CDR2 YYREEE (reference sequence). The CDR3: CASSLDSLNSPLHF. CDR3 sequence (DNA): TGTGCCAGCAGCTTGGACAGCCTCAATTCACCCCTCCACTTT.

As to this clone: The identical CDR3 is also encoded by other nucleotide sequences in the sample. The CDR3 nucleotides are TGTGCCAGCTCCCCCCCCGGGGACTACGAGCAGTACTTC. The encoded protein is CASSPPGDYEQYF. The chain recombines TRBV18 with TRBJ2-7; TRBD2 might be the D (5 bases). The CDR3 has 13 amino acids. Germline CDR1 and CDR2: KGHSH and LQKENI. The V gene lost 6 bases and the J gene lost 3 bases, with 12 bases spanning the gap.

V gene TRBV4-1 combines with J gene TRBJ2-7; TRBD2 matches 12 bases. Germline CDR1 and CDR2: MGHRA and YSYEKL. The ends lost 4 bases at V and 2 bases at J; junction bases unmatched: 12. The CDR3 is 18 residues long. This chain's CDR3 is CASSPWTGRTSGTYEQYF. The CDR3, as DNA: TGCGCCAGCAGCCCCTGGACGGGTCGGACTAGCGGGACCTACGAGCAGTACTTC.

This rearrangement joins TRBV28 to TRBJ2-3, with 11 positions matching TRBD2. CDR1 is MDHEN and CDR2 is SYDVKM in the germline V gene. The CDR3 has 16 residues. Trimming at V came to 6 bases and at J to 3 bases, leaving 8 bases not matched to a gene. The DNA of the CDR3 is TGTGCCAGCAGGAGGGGGGCTAGCGGGAGGACAGATACGCAGTATTTT. Its protein product is CASRRGASGRTDTQYF.

This clone was observed a few times. This chain links TRBV2 with TRBJ1-6, with a possible D match to TRBD1 (6 bases). Per the germline V gene, CDR1 is SNHLY and CDR2 is FYNNEI. The CDR3 extends over 15 amino acids. V lost 4 bases and J 7 bases, leaving 14 bases between the germline ends. This CDR3 is CASSGPTGWNSPLHF. The CDR3 DNA follows: TGTGCCAGCAGTGGACCAACAGGGTGGAATTCACCCCTCCACTTT.

The rearrangement links TRBV28 to TRBJ1-3; D is possibly TRBD1 (5 bases). The CDR3 extends over 14 amino acids. Per germline, CDR1 MDHEN and CDR2 SYDVKM. Between the trimmed V and J ends, which lost 8 bases and 0 bases, there was a span of 11 bases. The CDR3 coding sequence is TGTGCCAGCTCTCCAGGGTACTCTGGAAACACCATATATTTT. Amino acid sequence: CASSPGYSGNTIYF.

The rearrangement uses TRBV5-6 and TRBJ1-4; TRBD1 agrees at 11 bases. The germline gives CDR1 SGHDT, CDR2 YYEEEE. With 0 bases clipped from V and 7 bases from J, the junction kept 5 bases outside the gene matches. This CDR3 comprises 16 residues. Written as DNA, the CDR3 is TGTGCCAGCAGCTTGGCGGGACAGGGGGGAGGTGAAAAACTGTTTTTT. This gives the protein CASSLAGQGGGEKLFF.

The V call is TRBV28, the J call TRBJ1-5, with 7 bases lining up with TRBD1. Germline CDR1 and CDR2: MDHEN and SYDVKM. The V segment lost 4 bases and the J segment 7 bases; nucleotides outside the gene matches: 4. The CDR3 contains 13 residues. The CDR3 sequence is CASSSTGVQPQHF. The CDR3 DNA is TGTGCCAGCAGTTCCACAGGGGTACAGCCCCAGCATTTT. Full variable domain (missing parts from reference TRBV28 and TRBJ1-5): DVKVTQSSRYLVKRTGEKVFLECVQDMDHENMFWYRQDPGLGLRLIYFSYDVKMKEKGDIPEGYSVSREKKERFSLILESASTNQTSMYLCASSSTGVQPQHFGDGTRLSIL.

This rearrangement joins TRBV19 to TRBJ1-2; TRBD1 matches at 12 bases. CDR1 is LNHDA and CDR2 is SQIVND in the germline V gene (reference sequence). The ends lost 3 bases at V and 8 bases at J; junction bases unmatched: 7. The CDR3 runs to 15 residues. CDR3 in amino acids: CASSIRGQGAKGYTF. The CDR3 bases are TGTGCCAGTAGTATTAGGGGACAGGGGGCAAAAGGCTACACCTTC.

The chain links TRBV7-2 to TRBJ2-1; 12 nucleotides align to TRBD2. V was pared by 4 bases and J by 9 bases, with 7 bases of the junction left unmatched. Germline V CDR1 and CDR2: SGHTA, FQGNSA. CDR3 length: 15 amino acids. As DNA, the CDR3 is TGTGCCAGCAGCTCCCGACTAGCGGGAGCCTTTGAGCAGTTCTTC. Its translation is CASSSRLAGAFEQFF.

The rearrangement uses TRBV5-1 and TRBJ2-6; D gene ambiguous. Trimming left V 7 bases short and J 0 bases short, with 8 bases between. In germline, CDR1 is SGHRS, CDR2 YFSETQ. This CDR3 is built from 14 residues. CDR3 in amino acids: CASFASSGANVLTF. CDR3 nucleotides: TGCGCCAGCTTTGCCAGCTCTGGGGCCAACGTCCTGACTTTC.

For the CDR3, the DNA is TGTGCCAGCAGCTTGGGGGGGGCCCAAGAGACCCAGTACTTC. Translated, it gives CASSLGGAQETQYF. The chain couples TRBV7-3 to TRBJ2-5, with D perhaps TRBD2 (7 bases). V was pared by 3 bases and J by 1 base, with 9 bases between. This CDR3 region has 14 residues. Per the germline V gene, CDR1 is SGHTA and CDR2 is FQGTGA.

The chain joins TRBV6-5 to TRBJ2-5, with 8 bases that match TRBD1. This CDR3 spans 15 amino acids. Germline V CDR1 and CDR2: MNHEY, SVGAGI. V lost 4 bases, J lost 1 base, and 5 bases stayed unmatched. CDR3 loop: CASSWRTGTQETQYF. The DNA for the CDR3 is TGTGCCAGCAGTTGGAGGACAGGGACCCAAGAGACCCAGTACTTC.

This chain joins TRBV11-2 and TRBJ2-1, with TRBD2 identical over 8 bases. The CDR3 contains 14 residues. Trimming at V came to 0 bases and at J to 9 bases, leaving 4 bases not matched to a gene. The germline V gene encodes CDR1 SGHAT and CDR2 FQNNGV. CDR3 sequence (DNA): TGTGCCAGCAGCTTAGATCCAGCGGGAGTTGAGCAGTTCTTC. Translation gives CASSLDPAGVEQFF. The full variable domain, rest sourced from reference TRBV11-2 and TRBJ2-1, is EAGVAQSPRYKIIEKRQSVAFWCNPISGHATLYWYQQILGQGPKLLIQFQNNGVVDDSQLPKDRFSAERLKGVDSTLKIQPAKLEDSAVYLCASSLDPAGVEQFFGPGTRLTVL.

This rearrangement joins TRBV6-8 to TRBJ1-4; unclear D gene. The ends were cut back, 2 bases at V and 7 bases at J, with 11 bases in the middle. CDR1 is MNHGY and CDR2 is SAAAGT in the germline V gene. The CDR3 runs 14 residues. The CDR3 spells CASSYEGLVEKLFF. The CDR3, as DNA: TGTGCCAGCAGTTACGAGGGTTTGGTTGAAAAACTGTTTTTT.

V usage is TRBV5-4 and J usage is TRBJ2-2; the match to TRBD2 covers 11 bases. Losses at the gene ends were 9 bases for V and 6 bases for J; bases not matched to a gene: 7. Germline V gene data show CDR1 as SGHNT and CDR2 as YYREEE (reference sequence). The CDR3 covers 14 residues. This chain's CDR3 is CATQLAGVPGELFF. The CDR3 nucleotides read TGTGCCACCCAACTAGCGGGGGTCCCCGGGGAGCTGTTTTTT.